Listed here are 28 T cell receptor beta chains from one sample, sequenced in a study of early T cells in non-severe SARS-CoV-2 infection (dated by TCRdb to 2020 to 2023). Libraries were built with 5' RACE. The instrument given in TCRdb is NextSeq 500. The raw public reads went through TCRdb reprocessing: fastp at Q25, MiXCR clone calling, in-frame beta chains kept. Here each entry gathers all rows of one CDR3 protein and keeps the most common genes and DNA. In all, the sample holds under 100,000 distinct CDR3 sequences, and 9.5% to 12% of those were seen once. The ten largest clones capture roughly 4.9% of the sample. Sequenced sample: whole blood. These receptors originate from an adult who was a healthcare worker with PCR-confirmed SARS-CoV-2 infection or an uninfected control (not recorded which).

This clonotype appeared many times. This chain links TRBV30 with TRBJ1-1; D not resolved. The CDR3 is 15 amino acids. Germline CDR1 GTSNPN, CDR2 SVGIG (reference sequence). The germline V and J ends were trimmed by 4 bases and 4 bases, with 19 bases remaining between them. CDR3 sequence reads: CAWTIPDRRVTEAFF. CDR3 DNA: TGTGCCTGGACAATCCCCGACCGGCGGGTCACTGAAGCTTTCTTT.

This clonotype showed up just a few times. This CDR3 is CASSEGSSLSEQYF. CDR3 nucleotide sequence: TGTGCCAGCAGTGAAGGTAGTAGCCTGAGCGAGCAGTACTTC. The genes are TRBV2 and TRBJ2-7; D ambiguous. V was shortened by 1 base and J by 6 bases, with 13 bases between the two germline ends. The CDR3 runs to 14 residues. The germline CDR1 and CDR2 sequences are SNHLY and FYNNEI. The full variable domain, in which reference TRBV2 and TRBJ2-7 provide the parts outside the CDR3, is EPEVTQTPSHQVTQMGQEVILRCVPISNHLYFYWYRQILGQKVEFLVSFYNNEISEKSEIFDDQFSVERPDGSNFTLKIRSTKLEDSAMYFCASSEGSSLSEQYFGPGTRLTVT.

This clonotype was seen a handful of times. V gene TRBV5-1 combines with J gene TRBJ2-7; no reliable D call. Germline loops: CDR1 SGHRS, CDR2 YFSETQ. The CDR3 is 12 amino acids. V dropped 3 bases and J dropped 6 bases, with 10 bases sitting between them. CDR3: CASSYIMGEQYF. The CDR3 nucleotides are TGCGCCAGCAGCTATATTATGGGCGAGCAGTACTTC.

There are a few counts of this clonotype. The rearrangement links TRBV20-1 to TRBJ1-2; D call uncertain. There are 12 residues in the CDR3. Germline CDR1 reads DFQATT; CDR2 reads SNEGSKA (reference sequence). The ends were cut back, 6 bases at V and 4 bases at J, with 12 bases in the middle. The CDR3 DNA is TGCAGTGCCTCGATGGGGTCCTATGGCTACACCTTC. Residues: CSASMGSYGYTF.

The chain uses TRBV6-1 and TRBJ1-2, with a tentative D call TRBD1 (5 bases). The CDR3 is made up of 14 amino acids. Germline CDR1 is MNHNS and CDR2 is SASEGT. The V end was cut by 6 bases, the J end by 6 bases, with 17 bases between. The CDR3 DNA reads TGTGCCAGCAGCCCAGGGCCGTTTCCGGATGGCTACACCTTC. Its translation: CASSPGPFPDGYTF.

There are a few counts of this clonotype. The chain links TRBV7-8 to TRBJ2-1; D not resolved. This CDR3 comprises 13 residues. Trimming left V 2 bases short and J 6 bases short, with 8 bases between. Germline CDR1 is SGHVS and CDR2 is FQNEAQ. As DNA, the CDR3 is TGTGCCAGCAGCTTAAGGCTGCCCAATGAGCAGTTCTTC. This encodes CASSLRLPNEQFF.

This clonotype came up a few times. This sequence joins TRBV6-2 or TRBV6-3 and TRBJ1-1; D ambiguous. Germline-derived CDR1 and CDR2 are MNHEY and SVGEGT. This CDR3 contains 13 residues. Trimming removed 4 bases at V and 5 bases at J, with 11 bases between. The CDR3 here is CASSLVEITEAFF. The CDR3 DNA reads as TGTGCCAGCAGTTTGGTTGAGATAACTGAAGCTTTCTTT.

There are many counts of this clonotype. CDR3 residues: CAWSTGLDYGYTF. The DNA for the CDR3 is TGTGCCTGGTCGACAGGGCTTGACTATGGCTACACCTTC. The V call is TRBV30, the J call TRBJ1-2; TRBD1 matches 7 bases. The CDR3 covers 13 residues. Germline-derived CDR1 and CDR2 are GTSNPN and SVGIG (reference sequence). Trimming took 5 bases from V and 3 from J; bases not matched to a gene: 6.

The chain recombines TRBV12-3 or TRBV12-4 with TRBJ1-1; D not certain. There are 18 residues in the CDR3. V lost 6 bases to trimming and J lost 4 bases, with 27 bases between them. CDR3 residues: CASRASGGRPAPSTEAFF. DNA for the CDR3: TGTGCCAGCAGAGCCTCCGGAGGGCGCCCGGCCCCGAGCACTGAAGCTTTCTTT.

This clonotype was seen ten or more times. V usage is TRBV20-1 and J usage is TRBJ2-3, with D hard to call. V lost 0 bases and J 4 bases, leaving 11 bases between the germline ends. Germline V lookup: CDR1 DFQATT, CDR2 SNEGSKA (reference sequence). The CDR3 totals 14 residues. The CDR3 loop reads CSARDRVFPDTQYF. The CDR3 coding sequence is TGCAGTGCTAGAGATAGGGTATTTCCAGATACGCAGTATTTT.

This clonotype showed up many times. The chain combines TRBV20-1 with TRBJ1-6; 8 nucleotides line up with TRBD1. The CDR3 is 16 amino acids. V lost 3 bases and J lost 0; bases outside the gene matches: 4. Germline CDR1 reads DFQATT; CDR2 reads SNEGSKA (reference sequence). CDR3: CSASQGALSYNSPLHF. CDR3 sequence (DNA): TGCAGTGCTAGTCAGGGGGCTCTCTCCTATAATTCACCCCTCCACTTT.

The rearrangement links TRBV3-1 to TRBJ2-2; 7 bases are a match to TRBD1. The junction had 7 bases not matched to a gene; V was cut back by 3 bases and J by 6 bases. CDR1 is LGHDT, CDR2 YNNKEL, per germline (reference sequence). The CDR3 spans 15 residues. The CDR3 sequence is CASSHLTGISGELFF. CDR3 nucleotide sequence: TGTGCCAGCAGCCACCTGACAGGGATCTCCGGGGAGCTGTTTTTT.

The DNA for the CDR3 is TGTGCCAGCAGTGAAAATTTTTCCGGCTACACCTTC. Its translation: CASSENFSGYTF. V and J are TRBV6-1 and TRBJ1-2; D gene ambiguous. Germline CDR1 MNHNS, CDR2 SASEGT. V was clipped by 2 bases and J by 8 bases, with 9 bases between them. The CDR3 length is 12 residues.

The genes are TRBV5-1 and TRBJ1-4; 7 bases line up with TRBD1. Trimming took 4 bases from V and 6 from J; bases not matched to a gene: 9. This CDR3 is built from 15 residues. The germline gives CDR1 SGHRS, CDR2 YFSETQ. This chain's CDR3 is CASSVNRGADEKLFF. In DNA form, the CDR3 reads TGCGCCAGCAGCGTGAACAGGGGCGCCGATGAAAAACTGTTTTTT.

The V gene is TRBV12-3 or TRBV12-4, the J gene TRBJ2-7; D tentatively fits TRBD1 or TRBD2 (5 bases each). The V end lost 7 bases, the J end lost 7 bases, and 20 bases lay between the germline ends. The CDR3 has 14 residues. The CDR3 region is CASTKETGTAEQYF. In nucleotides, the CDR3 is TGTGCCAGCACCAAGGAAACCGGGACCGCGGAGCAGTACTTC.

The rearrangement uses TRBV29-1 and TRBJ2-3, with a weak D call TRBD1 (6 bases). Trimming left V 2 bases short and J 1 base short, with 10 bases between. The CDR3 length is 14 residues. Germline V gene data show CDR1 as SQVTM and CDR2 as ANQGSEA. For the CDR3, the DNA is TGCAGCGTTGAACTTGGGGGCCGCACAGATACGCAGTATTTT. Protein product: CSVELGGRTDTQYF.

The chain links TRBV3-1 to TRBJ2-7; 10 bases are a match to TRBD1. V trimming: 4 bases; J trimming: 5 bases; junction bases outside the gene matches: 5. Germline assignment: CDR1 LGHDT and CDR2 YNNKEL (reference sequence). CDR3 size: 14 residues. The CDR3 DNA is TGTGCCAGCAGCCGGACAGGGGGTTTAAACGAGCAGTACTTC. Translation: CASSRTGGLNEQYF.

The chain couples TRBV20-1 to TRBJ2-3; 9 positions agree with TRBD1. Germline V gene lookup returns CDR1 DFQATT and CDR2 SNEGSKA (reference sequence). The CDR3 length is 15 residues. V lost 0 bases, J lost 3 bases, and 4 bases stayed unmatched. As DNA, the CDR3 is TGCAGTGCTAGAGATCCGGGGACAGGGACAGATACGCAGTATTTT. Its protein is CSARDPGTGTDTQYF.

This chain links TRBV27 with TRBJ1-6; weak D call: TRBD1 (6 bases). The V and J ends lost 2 bases and 3 bases respectively, with 23 bases between them. The CDR3 has 20 residues. CDR1 and CDR2 from the germline V gene are MNHEY and SMNVEV (reference sequence). The DNA of the CDR3 is TGTGCCAGCAGTTTAAAGGGGGGCTTCCCTTCGTCGGGCTATAATTCACCCCTCCACTTT. This sequence encodes CASSLKGGFPSSGYNSPLHF.

This clonotype was counted only a few times. V usage is TRBV19 and J usage is TRBJ2-1; D unclear. This CDR3 has 16 amino acids. Per germline, CDR1 LNHDA and CDR2 SQIVND (reference sequence). Trimming took off 3 bases at V and 8 bases at J, with 20 bases between the two ends. The CDR3 spells CASSILDGPGGYEQFF. The DNA for the CDR3 is TGTGCCAGTAGTATTTTGGATGGACCTGGTGGCTATGAGCAGTTCTTC.

A few counts support this clonotype. CDR3 sequence (DNA): TGTGCCAGCTCAGCCTCCGGACAGGGGTTCTACGAGCAGTACTTC. Translation: CASSASGQGFYEQYF. This chain joins TRBV18 and TRBJ2-7; 9 bases are a match to TRBD1. Per the germline V gene, CDR1 is KGHSH and CDR2 is LQKENI. V shed 5 bases and J 3 bases; nucleotides not matched to a gene: 8. This CDR3 comprises 15 residues.

This rearrangement joins TRBV5-1 to TRBJ1-2, with TRBD1 as a possible D gene (6 bases). From germline, CDR1 is SGHRS and CDR2 YFSETQ. V shed 3 bases and J shed 0 bases, with 12 bases lying between them. This CDR3 spans 15 amino acids. The CDR3 sequence is CASSSTRGANYGYTF. As DNA, the CDR3 is TGCGCCAGCAGCTCCACGAGGGGGGCTAACTATGGCTACACCTTC.

The chain has TRBV28 and TRBJ2-1, with 11 positions matching TRBD2. V lost 1 base to trimming and J lost 3 bases; unmatched junction nucleotides: 5. CDR1 MDHEN and CDR2 SYDVKM come from the germline V gene. The CDR3 extends over 17 amino acids. The CDR3 reads CASSLLASGRIYNEQFF. The CDR3 DNA reads as TGTGCCAGCAGTTTATTGGCTAGCGGGAGGATCTACAATGAGCAGTTCTTC.

This clonotype was counted between two and nine times. This rearrangement joins TRBV6-9 to TRBJ2-5; 14 nucleotides line up with TRBD2. The CDR3 has 16 amino acids. Germline CDR1 reads MNHGY; CDR2 reads SVAAGI. The trim removed 6 bases at V and 5 bases at J, leaving 8 bases unmatched. In nucleotides, the CDR3 is TGTGCCAGCAGAGGCCCGGGACTAGCGGGAGATGAGACCCAGTACTTC. Protein: CASRGPGLAGDETQYF.

This clonotype was seen many times. The chain couples TRBV14 to TRBJ2-1, with D possibly matching TRBD2 (6 bases). The ends were cut back, 4 bases at V and 8 bases at J, with 15 bases in the middle. This CDR3 is built from 14 residues. Per the germline V gene, CDR1 is SGHDN and CDR2 is FVKESK. In DNA, the CDR3 is TGTGCCAGCAGCCCCGGACATCGGGAGCATGAGCAGTTCTTC. Translating gives CASSPGHREHEQFF.

There are many counts of this clonotype. The chain combines TRBV5-4 with TRBJ2-2; 10 bases match TRBD2. The J segment lost 2 bases and the V segment lost 5 bases, leaving 9 bases of the junction unmatched. The CDR3 is 17 residues long. The germline CDR1 and CDR2 sequences are SGHNT and YYREEE (reference sequence). CDR3 DNA: TGTGCCAGCAGGCCACGCGGACTAGCGGATAACACCGGGGAGCTGTTTTTT. Translation: CASRPRGLADNTGELFF.

The chain recombines TRBV14 with TRBJ2-1; a weak D match, TRBD2 (5 bases). V was trimmed by 3 bases and J by 0 bases, leaving 9 bases between them. The CDR3 consists of 15 residues. From germline, CDR1 is SGHDN and CDR2 FVKESK. The CDR3 protein is CASSQPGSSYNEQFF. Here the CDR3 DNA reads TGTGCCAGCAGCCAGCCGGGGAGCTCCTACAATGAGCAGTTCTTC.

This clonotype was detected ten times or more. The rearrangement joins TRBV9 to TRBJ1-3; a possible D gene is TRBD1 (6 bases). V gave up 2 bases and J gave up 4 bases, with 19 bases separating them. This CDR3 comprises 17 residues. Germline V gene sequence: CDR1 SGDLS, CDR2 YYNGEE. The CDR3: CASSVEDWTDLGNTIYF. CDR3 bases: TGTGCCAGCAGCGTGGAAGATTGGACAGACCTAGGAAACACCATATATTTT.